The next 6 T cell receptor beta chains were all read from a single sample in a study of cytomegalovirus exposure and HLA in healthy donors. The PCR made use of 60 Vbeta and 13 Jbeta primers. Some clones are missing from TCRdb's copy, which holds only in-frame ones; the method was immunoSEQ multiplex PCR. The table shows about 150,000 clones, with 80% occurring only once. Material: PBMCs. The receptors derive from a man under 40 in good health and CMV-seropositive.

The chain is built from TRBV6-1 and TRBJ1-1; D call uncertain. Trimming took off 6 bases at V and 1 base at J, with 6 bases between the two ends. Looked up from germline, CDR1 is MNHNS and CDR2 is SASEGT. The CDR3 runs 12 residues. In DNA, the CDR3 is TGTGCCAGCAGGCAGGCGAACACTGAAGCTTTCTTT. The encoded protein is CASRQANTEAFF.

The V gene is TRBV28, the J gene TRBJ2-7; D call uncertain. There are 13 residues in the CDR3. Trimming left V 3 bases short and J 3 bases short, with 9 bases between. From germline, CDR1 is MDHEN and CDR2 SYDVKM. The CDR3, as DNA: TGTGCCAGCAGTTTCTTTGAGGACTACGAGCAGTACTTC. Its protein product is CASSFFEDYEQYF.

The chain carries TRBV5-6 and TRBJ1-2; no definite D call. V was cut by 2 bases and J by 3 bases, with 5 bases left in between. Per germline, CDR1 SGHDT and CDR2 YYEEEE. The CDR3 runs 12 residues. The CDR3 DNA reads TGTGCCAGCAGCTTTGCAGACTATGGCTACACCTTC. Residues: CASSFADYGYTF.

A note on this clone: Relative to the germline gene, one junction end is altered; a read error may explain this. The chain uses TRBV25-1 and TRBJ1-2; 8 nucleotides agree with TRBD1. CDR1 is MGHDK and CDR2 is SYGVNS in the germline V gene. This CDR3 comprises 18 residues. For the CDR3, the DNA is TGTGCCAGCAGTTCATATACGGACAGGGAAGGAGGAGACTATGGCTACCCCTTC. Translation gives CASSSYTDREGGDYGYPF.

The count of this clone is one. This chain connects TRBV4-1 to TRBJ2-3; 8 bases fit TRBD2. The CDR3 has 17 residues. With 0 bases clipped from V and 1 base from J, the junction kept 6 bases outside the gene matches. Germline V gene data show CDR1 as MGHRA and CDR2 as YSYEKL. The CDR3 spells CASSQDFGGEGTDTQYF. The CDR3 bases are TGCGCCAGCAGCCAAGATTTCGGGGGGGAAGGCACAGATACGCAGTATTTT.

CDR3 region: CSVATGTFGDEQFF. CDR3 nucleotide sequence: TGCAGCGTTGCGACAGGGACATTCGGCGATGAGCAGTTCTTC. The chain is built from TRBV29-1 and TRBJ2-1; TRBD1 agrees at 7 bases. CDR1 and CDR2 from the germline V gene are SQVTM and ANQGSEA. The CDR3 runs to 14 residues. V was pared by 4 bases and J by 8 bases, with 11 bases of the junction left unmatched.